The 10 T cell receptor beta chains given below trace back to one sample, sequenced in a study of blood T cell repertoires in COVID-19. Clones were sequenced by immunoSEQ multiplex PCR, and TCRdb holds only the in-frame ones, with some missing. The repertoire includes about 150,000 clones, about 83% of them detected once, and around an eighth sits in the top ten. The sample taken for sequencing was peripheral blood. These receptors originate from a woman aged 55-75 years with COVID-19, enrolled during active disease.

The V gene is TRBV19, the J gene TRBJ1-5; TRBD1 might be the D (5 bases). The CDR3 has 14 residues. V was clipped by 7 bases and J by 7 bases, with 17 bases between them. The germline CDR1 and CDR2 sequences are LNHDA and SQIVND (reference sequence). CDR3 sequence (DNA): TGTGCCAGTACCGCCCCTCCGGGGGACCAGCCCCAGCATTTT. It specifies CASTAPPGDQPQHF.

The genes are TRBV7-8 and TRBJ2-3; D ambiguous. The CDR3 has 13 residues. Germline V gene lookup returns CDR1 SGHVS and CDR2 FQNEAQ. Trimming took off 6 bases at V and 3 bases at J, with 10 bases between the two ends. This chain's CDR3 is CASSPLRTDTQYF. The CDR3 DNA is TGTGCCAGCAGTCCCCTTAGAACAGATACGCAGTATTTT.

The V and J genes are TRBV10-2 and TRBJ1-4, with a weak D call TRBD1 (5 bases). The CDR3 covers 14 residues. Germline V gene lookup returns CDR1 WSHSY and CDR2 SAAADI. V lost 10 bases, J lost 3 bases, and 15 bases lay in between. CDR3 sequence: CATLTREPNEKLFF. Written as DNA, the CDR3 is TGCGCCACCCTGACCAGGGAACCTAATGAAAAACTGTTTTTT.

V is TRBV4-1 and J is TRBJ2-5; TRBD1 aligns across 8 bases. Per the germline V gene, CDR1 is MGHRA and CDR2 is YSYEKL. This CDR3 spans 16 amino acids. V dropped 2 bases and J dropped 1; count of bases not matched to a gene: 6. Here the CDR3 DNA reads TGCGCCAGCAGCCAACCCCCCGGACAGGGCCAAGAGACCCAGTACTTC. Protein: CASSQPPGQGQETQYF.

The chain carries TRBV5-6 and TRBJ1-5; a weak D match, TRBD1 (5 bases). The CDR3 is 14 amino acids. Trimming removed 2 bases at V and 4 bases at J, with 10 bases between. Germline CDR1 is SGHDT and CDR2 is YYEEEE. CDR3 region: CASSFRTKNQPQHF. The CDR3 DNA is TGTGCCAGCAGCTTTAGGACAAAGAATCAGCCCCAGCATTTT.

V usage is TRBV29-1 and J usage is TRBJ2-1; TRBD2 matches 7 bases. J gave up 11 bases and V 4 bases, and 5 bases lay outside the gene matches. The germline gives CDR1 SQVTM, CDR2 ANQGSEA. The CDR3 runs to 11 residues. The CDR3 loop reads CSVGPAGKQFF. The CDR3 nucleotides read TGCAGCGTTGGCCCAGCGGGAAAGCAGTTCTTC.

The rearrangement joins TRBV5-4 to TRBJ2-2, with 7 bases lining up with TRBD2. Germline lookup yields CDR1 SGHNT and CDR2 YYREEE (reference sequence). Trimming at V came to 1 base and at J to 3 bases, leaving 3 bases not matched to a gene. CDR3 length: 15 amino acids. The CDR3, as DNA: TGTGCCAGCAGCTTGCGCGGGAGTTACACCGGGGAGCTGTTTTTT. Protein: CASSLRGSYTGELFF.

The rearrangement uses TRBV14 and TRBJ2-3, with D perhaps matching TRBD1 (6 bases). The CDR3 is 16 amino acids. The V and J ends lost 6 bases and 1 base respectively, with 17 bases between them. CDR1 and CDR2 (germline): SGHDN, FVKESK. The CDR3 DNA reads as TGTGCCAGCAGTCCCTACTCCAGGGGCGGCACAGATACGCAGTATTTT. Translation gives CASSPYSRGGTDTQYF.

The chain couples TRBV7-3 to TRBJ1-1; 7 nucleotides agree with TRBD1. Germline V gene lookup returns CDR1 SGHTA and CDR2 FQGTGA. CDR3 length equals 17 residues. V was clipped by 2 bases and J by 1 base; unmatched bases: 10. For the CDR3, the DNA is TGTGCCAGCAGCTTAGGGGGGACAGCTCCTACGAACACTGAAGCTTTCTTT. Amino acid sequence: CASSLGGTAPTNTEAFF.

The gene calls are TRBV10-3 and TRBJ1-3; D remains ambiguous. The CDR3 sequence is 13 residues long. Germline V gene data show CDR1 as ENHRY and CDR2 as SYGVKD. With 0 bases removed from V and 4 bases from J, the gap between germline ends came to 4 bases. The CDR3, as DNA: TGTGCCATCAGTGAGTCTTCAGGAAACACCATATATTTT. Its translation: CAISESSGNTIYF.